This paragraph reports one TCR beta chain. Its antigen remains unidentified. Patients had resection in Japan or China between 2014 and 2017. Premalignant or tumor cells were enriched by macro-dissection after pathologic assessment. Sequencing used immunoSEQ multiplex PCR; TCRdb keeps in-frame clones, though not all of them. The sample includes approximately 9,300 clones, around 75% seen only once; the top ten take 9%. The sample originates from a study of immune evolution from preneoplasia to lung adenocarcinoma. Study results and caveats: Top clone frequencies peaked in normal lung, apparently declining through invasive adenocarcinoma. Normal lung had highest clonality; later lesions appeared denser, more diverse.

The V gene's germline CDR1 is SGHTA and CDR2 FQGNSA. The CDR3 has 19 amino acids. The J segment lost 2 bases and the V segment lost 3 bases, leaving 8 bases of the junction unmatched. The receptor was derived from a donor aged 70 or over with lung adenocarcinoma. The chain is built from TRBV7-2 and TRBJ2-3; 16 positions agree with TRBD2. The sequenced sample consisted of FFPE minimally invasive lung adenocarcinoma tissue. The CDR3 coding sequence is TGTGCCAGCAGCTTCTCCCCGGGACTAGCGGGAGGGCACACAGATACGCAGTATTTT. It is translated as CASSFSPGLAGGHTDTQYF.